These 16 T cell receptor beta chains came from one sample sequenced in a study of T cell responses to AZD1222 COVID-19 vaccine. Libraries were prepared by immunoSEQ multiplex PCR; TCRdb keeps only in-frame clonotypes and omits some of them. This table holds 70,000 to 95,000 clones, approximately 90% found once. Source: peripheral blood, taken 28 days after the second AZD1222 dose. Receptors originate from an adult who received the AZD1222 COVID-19 vaccine.

J is TRBJ2-7 and V is TRBV5-6, with D perhaps TRBD2 (5 bases). The CDR3 is 13 residues long. Germline CDR1 reads SGHDT; CDR2 reads YYEEEE. The ends were cut back, 3 bases at V and 5 bases at J, with 12 bases in the middle. The CDR3 DNA sequence: TGTGCCAGCAGCTCTGGGAGAATCCACGAGCAGTACTTC. It specifies CASSSGRIHEQYF.

The genes are TRBV29-1 and TRBJ2-2, with D hard to call. The V end was cut by 3 bases, the J end by 0 bases, with 5 bases between. Germline CDR1 SQVTM, CDR2 ANQGSEA. This CDR3 spans 13 amino acids. The CDR3 here is CSVDRANTGELFF. The DNA for the CDR3 is TGCAGCGTTGACCGTGCGAACACCGGGGAGCTGTTTTTT.

The chain carries TRBV6-4 and TRBJ1-1; D is unclear. The V gene lost 6 bases and the J gene lost 1 base, with 9 bases spanning the gap. This CDR3 has 13 residues. Germline CDR1 and CDR2: MRHNA and SNTAGT. The CDR3 sequence is CASRAERNTEAFF. DNA of the CDR3: TGTGCCAGCAGGGCGGAGAGGAACACTGAAGCTTTCTTT.

This clone is termed medium-sized. The chain employs TRBV4-1 and TRBJ1-5; TRBD1 agrees at 10 bases. With V trimmed by 2 bases and J by 6 bases, 4 bases remained unmatched. Germline CDR1 reads MGHRA; CDR2 reads YSYEKL. The CDR3 runs 15 residues. DNA for the CDR3: TGCGCCAGCAGCCAACCCGACAGGGGGCCTCAGCCCCAGCATTTT. Its protein is CASSQPDRGPQPQHF.

The sample holds a few counts of this clone. The V gene is TRBV4-1, the J gene TRBJ1-4, with a weak D call TRBD1 (5 bases). In germline, CDR1 is MGHRA, CDR2 YSYEKL. V was shortened by 0 bases and J by 7 bases, with 15 bases between the two germline ends. This CDR3 is 16 amino acids long. The CDR3 sequence: CASSQDRGGGGEKLFF. DNA of the CDR3: TGCGCCAGCAGCCAAGATAGGGGCGGAGGTGGTGAAAAACTGTTTTTT.

The V call is TRBV27, the J call TRBJ2-7; D might be TRBD1 (5 bases). Between the trimmed V and J ends, which lost 8 bases and 6 bases, there was a span of 8 bases. The CDR3 contains 10 residues. Germline V gene data show CDR1 as MNHEY and CDR2 as SMNVEV (reference sequence). CDR3 DNA sequence: TGTGCCAGCGACAGTTCCGAGCAGTACTTC. Its protein is CASDSSEQYF.

The chain joins TRBV7-9 to TRBJ2-3; 8 bases fit TRBD2. The trim removed 0 bases at V and 2 bases at J, leaving 7 bases unmatched. The CDR3 length is 17 residues. Germline lookup yields CDR1 SEHNR and CDR2 FQNEAQ (reference sequence). The CDR3, as DNA: TGTGCCAGCAGCTTAGCGCAGGCTAGCGGGTACACAGATACGCAGTATTTT. This sequence encodes CASSLAQASGYTDTQYF.

Only one count was recorded for this clone. The gene calls are TRBV5-5 and TRBJ1-4; D is unclear. V was clipped by 1 base and J by 0 bases, with 4 bases between them. Germline CDR1 SGHKS, CDR2 YYEKEE (reference sequence). The CDR3 runs 14 residues. Written as DNA, the CDR3 is TGTGCCAGCAGCTTGCTCACAACTAATGAAAAACTGTTTTTT. Protein sequence: CASSLLTTNEKLFF.

This chain joins TRBV5-6 and TRBJ1-5; D not resolved. Germline V gives CDR1 SGHDT, CDR2 YYEEEE. Trimming removed 1 base from V and 3 bases from J, with 11 bases in between. The CDR3 extends over 15 amino acids. The CDR3 region has the DNA TGTGCCAGCAGCTTGCTCCAAGAGTACAATCAGCCCCAGCATTTT. Amino acid sequence: CASSLLQEYNQPQHF.

This clone was detected only once. The J gene is TRBJ2-1, the V gene TRBV5-1, with 10 nucleotides matching TRBD2. From germline, CDR1 is SGHRS and CDR2 YFSETQ. The V gene end was trimmed by 4 bases and the J gene end by 5 bases; junction bases not matched to a gene: 9. The CDR3 covers 16 residues. The CDR3 nucleotides read TGCGCCAGCAGCGACCCAGCGGGAGGGTCTGACAATGAGCAGTTCTTC. Translation gives CASSDPAGGSDNEQFF.

The chain has TRBV6-5 and TRBJ2-1; 13 bases agree with TRBD2. The V segment lost 6 bases and the J segment 8 bases; nucleotides outside the gene matches: 4. Per the germline V gene, CDR1 is MNHEY and CDR2 is SVGAGI. The CDR3 has 14 amino acids. The CDR3 bases are TGTGCCAGCAGCGGACTAGCGGGAGCGGATGAGCAGTTCTTC. Amino acid sequence: CASSGLAGADEQFF.

The rearrangement joins TRBV4-2 to TRBJ2-7, with 7 bases fitting TRBD1. The CDR3 consists of 15 residues. Germline V lookup: CDR1 LGHNA, CDR2 YNFKEQ. J was trimmed by 5 bases and V by 0 bases; bases with no gene match: 7. CDR3 residues: CASSQEGDRGDEQYF. The CDR3 DNA sequence: TGTGCCAGCAGCCAAGAGGGGGACAGAGGCGACGAGCAGTACTTC.

The chain couples TRBV28 to TRBJ2-7; 9 bases agree with TRBD2. The CDR3 has 17 amino acids. Germline V gene lookup returns CDR1 MDHEN and CDR2 SYDVKM. Losses at the gene ends were 6 bases for V and 0 bases for J; bases not matched to a gene: 12. In nucleotides, the CDR3 is TGTGCCAGCAGGCTCTACGGGGATAGCGGGAGCTCCTACGAGCAGTACTTC. Translated, it gives CASRLYGDSGSSYEQYF.

The chain links TRBV11-1 to TRBJ2-2; TRBD1 aligns across 8 bases. The V gene end was trimmed by 1 base and the J gene end by 7 bases; junction bases not matched to a gene: 2. The germline CDR1 and CDR2 sequences are SGHAT and FQDESV (reference sequence). The CDR3 has 14 residues. CDR3 bases: TGTGCCAGCAGCTTAGGGACAGGGATCGGGGAGCTGTTTTTT. It yields the protein CASSLGTGIGELFF.

The V and J genes are TRBV19 and TRBJ1-1, with TRBD1 as a possible D gene (6 bases). Trimming removed 3 bases from V and 1 base from J, with 9 bases in between. Germline V lookup: CDR1 LNHDA, CDR2 SQIVND (reference sequence). CDR3 length equals 14 residues. Here the CDR3 DNA reads TGTGCCAGTAGTATGAGGGGGGAGAACACTGAAGCTTTCTTT. Its translation is CASSMRGENTEAFF.

V is TRBV18 and J is TRBJ2-1; D tentatively reads TRBD1 or TRBD2 (5 bases each). The CDR3 sequence is 16 residues long. Germline loops: CDR1 KGHSH, CDR2 LQKENI. Between the trimmed V and J ends, which lost 5 bases and 1 base, there was a span of 15 bases. Here the CDR3 reads CASSSRGAESYNEQFF. In nucleotides, the CDR3 is TGTGCCAGCTCATCCCGAGGGGCGGAGTCCTACAATGAGCAGTTCTTC.